The 11 T cell receptor beta chains listed next were all sequenced from one sample in a study of blood T cell repertoires in COVID-19. The assay was immunoSEQ multiplex PCR, and TCRdb's table has in-frame clones only and misses some. The repertoire has 84,000 or so clones, around three quarters of them found once; the top ten carry 19%. Specimen: peripheral blood. All receptors derive from a woman older than 75 with acute or convalescent COVID-19.

The CDR3 spells CASSLTGALYNSPLHF. Here the CDR3 DNA reads TGCGCCAGCAGCCTCACAGGGGCTCTCTATAATTCACCCCTCCACTTT. V and J are TRBV5-1 and TRBJ1-6; 7 nucleotides agree with TRBD1. With V trimmed by 4 bases and J by 3 bases, 7 bases remained unmatched. Looked up from germline, CDR1 is SGHRS and CDR2 is YFSETQ. There are 16 residues in the CDR3.

The chain carries TRBV5-1 and TRBJ1-2; 9 nucleotides line up with TRBD1. Looked up from germline, CDR1 is SGHRS and CDR2 is YFSETQ. The CDR3 is made up of 14 amino acids. The trim removed 0 bases at V and 7 bases at J, leaving 4 bases unmatched. The CDR3 region has the DNA TGCGCCAGCAGCTTGGACAGGGGGCTCAGTGGCTACACCTTC. It codes for CASSLDRGLSGYTF. The variable domain in full, completed from reference TRBV5-1 and TRBJ1-2, reads KAGVTQTPRYLIKTRGQQVTLSCSPISGHRSVSWYQQTPGQGLQFLFEYFSETQRNKGNFPGRFSGRQFSNSRSEMNVSTLELGDSALYLCASSLDRGLSGYTFGSGTRLTVV.

This chain links TRBV11-2 with TRBJ1-3; 9 positions match TRBD1. V lost 5 bases, J lost 0 bases, and 5 bases stayed unmatched. Germline V gene lookup returns CDR1 SGHAT and CDR2 FQNNGV. This CDR3 has 16 residues. Here the CDR3 reads CASSPWDRASGNTIYF. The CDR3 DNA follows: TGTGCCAGCAGCCCATGGGACAGGGCCTCTGGAAACACCATATATTTT.

This chain uses TRBV6-6 with TRBJ1-1; tentative D call: TRBD1 (5 bases). Germline V gene lookup returns CDR1 MNHNY and CDR2 SVGAGI (reference sequence). This CDR3 contains 12 residues. The V and J ends lost 6 bases and 6 bases respectively, with 11 bases between them. The CDR3 bases are TGTGCCAGCAGCCCCCGGGGGGCTGAAGCTTTCTTT. Its translation is CASSPRGAEAFF.

This clone appeared a few times. The chain combines TRBV27 with TRBJ1-1; TRBD1 agrees at 7 bases. After removal of 4 bases from V and 1 base from J, the junction contained 3 bases not matched to a gene. The CDR3 has 14 residues. Germline V gene data show CDR1 as MNHEY and CDR2 as SMNVEV (reference sequence). The chain's CDR3 is CASSSWTGNTEAFF. The CDR3 nucleotides read TGTGCCAGCAGTTCCTGGACAGGGAACACTGAAGCTTTCTTT.

There are a few counts of this clone. This chain links TRBV7-9 with TRBJ2-1, with TRBD2 identical over 7 bases. Germline values: CDR1 SEHNR, CDR2 FQNEAQ (reference sequence). The CDR3 loop spans 13 amino acids. J was trimmed by 5 bases and V by 7 bases; bases with no gene match: 5. The CDR3 region has the DNA TGTGCCAGCATTCCTAGCGGTAACAATGAGCAGTTCTTC. Its protein is CASIPSGNNEQFF.

The chain uses TRBV2 and TRBJ1-2, with a tentative D call TRBD1 (5 bases). Trimming removed 6 bases from V and 2 bases from J, with 10 bases in between. CDR3 length: 13 amino acids. CDR1 SNHLY and CDR2 FYNNEI come from the germline V gene. CDR3 sequence (DNA): TGTGCCAGCAGCAGGGATACCAACTATGGCTACACCTTC. It encodes CASSRDTNYGYTF.

This chain uses TRBV7-9 with TRBJ1-5, with 7 positions matching TRBD1. Germline V gene lookup returns CDR1 SEHNR and CDR2 FQNEAQ (reference sequence). There are 14 residues in the CDR3. V dropped 5 bases and J dropped 2; count of bases not matched to a gene: 3. CDR3 in DNA: TGTGCCAGCAGCCTCACAGGGGGCAATCAGCCCCAGCATTTT. Translation: CASSLTGGNQPQHF.

The rearrangement joins TRBV19 to TRBJ2-3; 7 bases agree with TRBD2. J lost 3 bases, V lost 3 bases, and 6 bases had no gene match. The CDR3 covers 15 residues. Germline V gives CDR1 LNHDA, CDR2 SQIVND (reference sequence). In nucleotides, the CDR3 is TGTGCCAGTAGTATGGGACTACTCCCGACAGATACGCAGTATTTT. It encodes CASSMGLLPTDTQYF.

The chain uses TRBV18 and TRBJ2-7; possible D gene TRBD1, 5 bases. CDR3 size: 15 residues. The V gene lost 0 bases and the J gene lost 5 bases, with 14 bases spanning the gap. CDR1 is KGHSH, CDR2 LQKENI, per germline. The CDR3 region is CASSPPKGAKNEQYF. The CDR3 DNA sequence: TGTGCCAGCTCACCACCAAAAGGGGCTAAAAACGAGCAGTACTTC.

The chain combines TRBV5-1 with TRBJ2-5, with D perhaps matching TRBD2 (5 bases). The CDR3 is made up of 12 amino acids. Germline CDR1 reads SGHRS; CDR2 reads YFSETQ. V dropped 7 bases and J dropped 1 base, with 8 bases sitting between them. CDR3 residues: CASAGIQETQYF. Here the CDR3 DNA reads TGCGCCAGCGCCGGGATCCAAGAGACCCAGTACTTC. The variable domain in full, completed from reference TRBV5-1 and TRBJ2-5, reads KAGVTQTPRYLIKTRGQQVTLSCSPISGHRSVSWYQQTPGQGLQFLFEYFSETQRNKGNFPGRFSGRQFSNSRSEMNVSTLELGDSALYLCASAGIQETQYFGPGTRLLVL.